Described below is a single T cell receptor beta chain sequence and its context. No antigen is known for it. The CDR3 extends over 16 amino acids. Germline-derived CDR1 and CDR2 are MNHEY and SVGAGI. The sample comes from a study of T cells expressing NK-cell markers. The wider study: Sorted CD3+CD56+NKG2C+, CD3+CD56+NKG2C- and CD3+CD56-NKG2C+ T-cell subsets were beta-chain profiled.

Using the 5' RACE reads, TCRdb records one entry per CDR3 protein without DNA. The table lists 550,000 to 600,000 distinct CDR3 sequences. Broader study findings: For a few donors, these clonotypes were likewise the leading ones in the CD3+CD56-NKG2C+ fraction. About six donors showed dominant NKG2C+ clonotypes comprising roughly 1.0-7.0% of their CD8+ T cells. Whether expanded NKG2C-expressing T cell clones recognize HCMV is unknown.

Sequenced material: blood T cells: a sorted CD56 or NKG2C T cell subset, CD4+ or CD8+ T cells, or bulk PBMC T cells (not recorded which). V is TRBV6-5 and J is TRBJ2-1. The source is a man between 18 and 29 years old in good health. The CDR3 here is CASSSTSGSFYNEQFF.